The T cell receptor (beta chain) described here comes from a study of CD8+ T cells in alopecia areata. The V and J ends lost 4 bases and 2 bases respectively, with 11 bases between them. There are 13 residues in the CDR3. Germline V gives CDR1 SQVTM, CDR2 ANQGSEA. Study results and limitations: Clonality exceeded that of normal scalp in lesional scalp, most notably in alopecia totalis/universalis. Many expanded lesional clones persisted in scalp and blood during tofacitinib. Since there was just one nonresponder, nobody can yet say how baseline CD8+ expansion ties to response.

RNA extraction and reverse transcription yielded cDNA as sequencing template. This table comes from immunoSEQ multiplex PCR, and its TCRdb copy is limited to in-frame clones, with some not included. The sample has about 190,000 clones, 55% to 70% seen once; the top ten hold approximately 0.69%. A few counts support this clone. Its matching antigen is unknown. Treatment specified: oral pan-JAK inhibitor, 5-10 mg twice daily. Alopecia areata patients had lesional scalp punch biopsies and peripheral blood taken from them. The source was CD4+ T cells sorted from blood, collected at week 4, from a patient treated with tofacitinib. The TCR comes from a human donor with alopecia areata. The J gene is TRBJ1-1, the V gene TRBV29-1; D is unresolved. CDR3 DNA sequence: TGCAGCGTTGGCCGCGCTCGTAACACTGAAGCTTTCTTT. Translated, it gives CSVGRARNTEAFF.